This TCR beta chain was captured by sequencing in a study of beta chain features in type 1 diabetes (dated by TCRdb to 2016 to 2019). Regarding the study in general: Mean age, gender distribution, total cell number and subset yield did not differ between patients and healthy donors. A total of under 140,000,000 sorted cells were examined across all samples, and the number of cells per subset was strongly correlated with RNA yield. Regulatory and stem cell-like memory subsets were obtained from only 8 patients and roughly eight healthy donors, while naive and central memory subsets were obtained from all 30 or so donors. The study compared the TCRB repertoires of sorted circulating CD4+ T cell subsets in recently diagnosed type 1 diabetes patients with those in matched healthy donors. Overall study outcomes, separate from this receptor: A moderate but significant shortening of TCRB CDR3 length was observed in type 1 diabetes patients in all four CD4+ subsets. At VDJ recombination sites, patients with type 1 diabetes made fewer insertions and deleted more nucleotides, a pattern implying thymic rearrangement abnormalities. Shorter templates might have been favored by PCR, but patient and control samples were amplified and corrected together, so both groups would have been affected equally by any skew. Because small numbers of individuals were included in the HLA sub-analyses, any influence of HLA type on TCRB rearrangement was left unresolved. Because cDNA was sequenced instead of genomic DNA, highly expressing activated cells could be over-represented, though the groups showed no difference in activation or CD3 levels. Naive, central memory and regulatory TCRB repertoires appeared more similar among patients than among healthy donors.

Each donor gave one peripheral blood draw, averaging roughly 0.11 L, which was collected into heparinised tubes. Naive, central memory, regulatory and stem cell-like memory CD4+ T cells were sorted on a BD FACSAria II using a panel including CD45RO, CCR7, CD25, CD127, CD95 and CD27. A purity above 98% was achieved for all sorted populations. Right away, PBMCs were isolated by Lymphoprep density gradient centrifugation and were stained directly, with no culture step. So that batch effects would be minimized, each experiment stained and sorted samples in pairs, pairing one healthy donor with one patient. The CDR3 goes from the cysteine to the phenylalanine over 13 residues. CDR3 DNA is the only sequence kept; it has 39 bases, read in frame from the first base. Trimming costs V 3 bases and J 3 bases, and their ends lie 6 bases apart. Per the germline V gene (reference sequence), SEHNR is the CDR1 and FQNEAQ is the CDR2.

The High Capacity cDNA Reverse Transcription Kit was used to reverse transcribe all of the isolated RNA, meaning that expressed TCRB transcripts were what got sequenced. Deep immunoSEQ sequencing was applied to naive, central memory and regulatory T cell samples, giving an average of approximately 4 million total reads per sample. Sorted cells were lysed in RLT buffer, and RNA was extracted using DNase-treated RNeasy Micro or Mini kits according to cell number. Each cell subset was processed separately to prevent cross-contamination, with patient and healthy donor samples processed together. TCRB sequences were amplified from cDNA with the immunoSEQ multiplex PCR, producing 87-bp fragments spanning the CDR3 region. The amplicons were sequenced using the Illumina HiSeq platform. In the source study's methods: PCR bias was computationally corrected using synthetic template baselines, reads within Hamming distance 2 were collapsed, and singletons that could not be merged were discarded. Reads were aligned against IMGT so that V, D and J genes, CDR3 length and insertions or deletions at six rearrangement sites could be assigned. Clonotype counts were normalized to sorted cell number within each subset before computing true diversity and Gini coefficients with the tcR R package. The overlap coefficient, calculated on TCRB nucleotide sequences, was used to quantify repertoire sharing. As a proxy for the pre-selection repertoire, out-of-frame TCRB sequences from naive cells were analyzed. TCRdb carries this immuneACCESS record with in-frame sequences only. Its versions omit some clonotypes, under half of them owing to an unresolved V gene in the studies checked, with the rest unexplained. That table gives V, J and clone size, and the DNA gave D and trimming. Recorded for this sample are around 340,000 clones; about 20% of them occurred a single time. Of the sample, 0.035% to 0.05% is held by the ten largest clones.

Only a few counts were recorded for this clone. It lacks a known antigen. Per-nucleotide qualities are absent, and no much larger clonotype sits a single base away. This receptor chain uses TRBV7-9 and TRBJ1-5; no D gene can be assigned with confidence. This receptor was obtained from a woman aged 18-29 years in good health. Sequenced material: naive CD4+ T cells from blood. This specimen's cell subset or site label, interpreted: true naive CD4+ T cells. The CDR3 in this case is CASSFSSNQPQHF. In nucleotides, the sequence is TGTGCCAGCAGCTTCTCCTCCAATCAGCCCCAGCATTTT.